This T cell receptor beta chain was captured in a study of CD8 T cells in Susac syndrome (dated by TCRdb to the late 2010s). Notes on the research overall: Among the Susac syndrome patients who were sequenced, clinically active disease was present in more than five and clinical remission was observed in fewer than ten. At blood withdrawal, Susac syndrome patients were either therapy-naive, taking corticosteroids (in some cases with IVIg as well), or taking IVIg alone. Whether CD8+ T cell activation and differentiation in Susac syndrome was antigen driven was tested using repertoire sequencing. The study compared CD8+ T cell repertoire clonality among 12 healthy donors, 14 Susac syndrome patients and about 16 multiple sclerosis patients. Broader findings and caveats from the paper: Roughly 15 and five Susac-specific public clones were found in the total CD8+ and CD8+ TEMRA repertoires, respectively. Susac syndrome CD8+ repertoires showed clonal expansion, highest in CD8+ TEMRA cells and greater in clinically active than remitting patients. The number of individuals in the TCR sequencing and HLA analysis was recognized as being relatively small.

V gives up 5 bases and J gives up 7 bases, and the segment between their germline ends measures 14 bases. CDR1 GTSNPN and CDR2 SVGIG were looked up in the germline V gene (reference sequence). The CDR3 starts with the cysteine, ends with the phenylalanine, and has 12 residues. Left in the record is the CDR3 DNA by itself, 36 bases read in frame from the first base. Peripheral blood CD8+ and CD4+ T cells from healthy donors, Susac syndrome patients and multiple sclerosis patients were profiled by high-throughput TCR beta sequencing. The Susac syndrome patients fulfilled recently defined diagnostic criteria for either definite or probable disease. Bulk CD8+ and CD4+ T cells were purified by magnetic negative isolation, while CD8+ TEMRA cells were enriched using FACS. Blood was collected in EDTA tubes and processed within 24 hours, with PBMCs isolated through density gradient centrifugation. PBMCs intended for TCR sequencing were frozen in liquid nitrogen and were later thawed in a 37 degrees C water bath. A purity of at least 90% was achieved for sorted or isolated CD4+, CD8+ and CD8+ TEMRA cells.

This clonotype was picked up a small number of times. Its antigen remains unidentified. It has no much larger one-base neighbor in the sample; base qualities were not kept. RNA was extracted using the RNeasy kit, and about 0.45 to 1 ug of the RNA was reverse transcribed with random hexamers. The immunoSEQ multiplex PCR assay, covering 54 Vbeta and 13 Jbeta segments, was used to amplify TCR beta CDR3 regions. PCR amplification bias was corrected using a synthetic template baseline for primer optimization and computational correction. From the authors' description of their analysis: Reads were annotated to V, D and J genes per IMGT and analyzed with immunoSEQ Analyzer, keeping only productive sequences. Clonality was computed as one minus Shannon entropy normalized by log2 of the number of productive unique sequences. Public and private clones were assessed among the 100 most prevalent clones of each patient and control. Susac-specific clones were defined as absent from healthy and MS cohorts, about 1,000 published viral clones and other ImmuneACCESS disease sequences. The raw public reads went through TCRdb reprocessing: fastp at Q25, MiXCR clone calling, in-frame beta chains kept. Here each entry gathers all rows of one CDR3 protein and keeps the most common genes and DNA. The V and J calls were determined by TCRdb, not by the authors. The sample records 80,000 to 90,000 distinct CDR3 sequences, more than 85% of which are singletons. The top ten clonotypes cover over 0.35% of the sample.

Sequences were obtained from CD8+ T cells from PBMCs. The V and J genes are TRBV30 and TRBJ1-1; no D gene is confidently identified. The TCR comes from a human donor with Susac syndrome. The CDR3 loop reads CAWDSDQSEAFF. The nucleotide sequence is TGTGCCTGGGATTCGGACCAGAGTGAAGCTTTCTTT. The CDR3 plus the reference TRBV30 and TRBJ1-1 genes for the other parts give the full variable domain: SQTIHQWPATLVQPVGSPLSLECTVEGTSNPNLYWYRQAAGRGLQLLFYSVGIGQISSEVPQNLSASRPQDRQFILSSKKLLLSDSGFYLCAWDSDQSEAFFGQGTRLTVV.